Listed below are T cell receptor beta chains from one sample, sequenced in a study of shared clonotypes between healthy human individuals. Sequencing was performed with immunoSEQ multiplex PCR; in TCRdb, only in-frame clones are kept and a portion is missing. Among about 2.3 million clones listed, 90% to 95% were seen once. The material sequenced was naive CD4+ T cells from PBMCs. The receptors stem from a man younger than 35 in good health. Some clones in this sample may be carry-over from other donors' samples. CDR3s include the opening cysteine and the closing phenylalanine or tryptophan. The D gene is left open where the match is weak. The size entry is marked missing in some rows and otherwise reads once, few, many or a size class.

v_gene	len	j_gene	d_gene	abundance	CDR3nt	CDR3aa
TRBV5-1	15	TRBJ2-2	NA	NA	TGCGCCAGCAGCTTGGAACACCTTAACACCGGGGAGCTGTTTTTT	CASSLEHLNTGELFF
TRBV28	15	TRBJ2-3	NA	NA	TGTGCCAGCAGTTTTGGCCCTAGATTTCCAGATACGCAGTATTTT	CASSFGPRFPDTQYF
TRBV28	18	TRBJ2-3	NA	NA	TGTGCCAGCAGTCCAAAGCTGGGGACGGCCGACTGGACAGATACGCAGTATTTT	CASSPKLGTADWTDTQYF
TRBV5-3	15	TRBJ1-2	NA	NA	TGTGCCAGAAGACCCGGAGTGGCGAGGGGGACCGGCTACACCTTC	CARRPGVARGTGYTF
TRBV5-4	15	TRBJ1-4	NA	once	TGTGCCAGCAGCCCCGACTACGGATCTAATGAAAAACTGTTTTTT	CASSPDYGSNEKLFF
TRBV11-2	13	TRBJ2-7	NA	NA	TGTGCCAGCAGCTTAGGTGGTTCCTACGAGCAGTACTTC	CASSLGGSYEQYF
TRBV7-2	17	TRBJ2-3	NA	NA	TGTGCCAGCAGCCCCAGTCTGGTGGGACGGGGCACAGATACGCAGTATTTT	CASSPSLVGRGTDTQYF
TRBV27	14	TRBJ1-1	NA	NA	TGTGCCGCCTCCCGTGGGGGGGCTTACACTGAAGCTTTCTTT	CAASRGGAYTEAFF
TRBV27	15	TRBJ1-4	NA	NA	TGTGCCAGCATTCCCACAGGTCGGGCTAATGAAAAACTGTTTTTT	CASIPTGRANEKLFF
TRBV9	17	TRBJ1-4	NA	few	TGTGCCAGCAGCACACCTAGTCGGGACACCGCAGAAGAAAAACTGTTTTTT	CASSTPSRDTAEEKLFF
TRBV7-2	15	TRBJ1-4	TRBD1	NA	TGTGCCAGCAGCTTCTCAAGACAGGGGCGGGAAAAACTGTTTTTT	CASSFSRQGREKLFF
TRBV5-1	14	TRBJ2-1	TRBD2	NA	TGCGCCAGCAGCAAAGGACTAGCTCTCAATGAGCAGTTCTTC	CASSKGLALNEQFF
TRBV5-1	15	TRBJ2-5	NA	once	TGCGCCAGTGAAATGACAGGCGGAGGCCCGGGGGGCCAGTACTTC	CASEMTGGGPGGQYF
TRBV6-5	15	TRBJ2-1	TRBD2	NA	TGTGCCAGCAGTTACGTAGCGGGAGGGGGGAATGAGCAGTTCTTC	CASSYVAGGGNEQFF
TRBV5-1	15	TRBJ2-2	TRBD1	NA	TGCGCCAGCACCAATTTACAGGGGGATACCGGGGAGCTGTTTTTT	CASTNLQGDTGELFF
TRBV25-1	13	TRBJ1-1	NA	few	TGTGCCAGCAGTCCGGGGGCTGGCACTGAAGCTTTCTTT	CASSPGAGTEAFF
TRBV4-1	13	TRBJ1-6	NA	NA	TGCGCCAGCAGCCAAGATCCGGGGGACAAAAGCCACTTT	CASSQDPGDKSHF
TRBV5-1	14	TRBJ1-4	NA	NA	TGCGCCAGCAGCTTGTTACAGTCGGGGGAAAAACTGTTTTTT	CASSLLQSGEKLFF
TRBV10-3	14	TRBJ2-7	NA	NA	TGTGCCATCAGTACCTCTACAGGGAACTACGAGCAGTACTTC	CAISTSTGNYEQYF
TRBV27	16	TRBJ2-1	NA	NA	TGTGCCAGCAGTTTATTGCCCAACCCCCCCTTCCATGAGCAGTTCTTC	CASSLLPNPPFHEQFF
TRBV14	16	TRBJ2-1	NA	NA	TGTGCCAGCAGCCAAGATCGATGGCAGAGGGGCAATGAGCAGTTCTTC	CASSQDRWQRGNEQFF
TRBV9	15	TRBJ1-1	NA	NA	TGTGCCAGCAGCGCCAGGTCGACGGAGAACGCTGAAGCTTTCTTT	CASSARSTENAEAFF
TRBV27	15	TRBJ2-3	TRBD2	NA	TGTGCCAGCAGCCGCCAGCGGGGCTTCGCAGATACGCAGTATTTT	CASSRQRGFADTQYF
TRBV6-1	11	TRBJ2-2	NA	once	TGTGCCAGCATAGGGGGTCGGGAGCTGTTTTTT	CASIGGRELFF
TRBV7-9	13	TRBJ2-1	NA	NA	TGTGCCAGCAGTCGGGGTGGTTACAATGAGCAGTTCTTC	CASSRGGYNEQFF
TRBV5-4	14	TRBJ2-7	NA	once	TGTGCCAGCAGCTTGGGGATAGGGGGGTACGAGCAGTACTTC	CASSLGIGGYEQYF
TRBV28	15	TRBJ1-2	NA	NA	TGTGCCACAAATTCGGGCAGAGGGGTTTTCTATGGCTACACCTTC	CATNSGRGVFYGYTF
TRBV19	16	TRBJ2-1	TRBD1	NA	TGTGCCAGTAGTAGCACACAGGGGGCGAGGATGAATGAGCAGTTCTTC	CASSSTQGARMNEQFF